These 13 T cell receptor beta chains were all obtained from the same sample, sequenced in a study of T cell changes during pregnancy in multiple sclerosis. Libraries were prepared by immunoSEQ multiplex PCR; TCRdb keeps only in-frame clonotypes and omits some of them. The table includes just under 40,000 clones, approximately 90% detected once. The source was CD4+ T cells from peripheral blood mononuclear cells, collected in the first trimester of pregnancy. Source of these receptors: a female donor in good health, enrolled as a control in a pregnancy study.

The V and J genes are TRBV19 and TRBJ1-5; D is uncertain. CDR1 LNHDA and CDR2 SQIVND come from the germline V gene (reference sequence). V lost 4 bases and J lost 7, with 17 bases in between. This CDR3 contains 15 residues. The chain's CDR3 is CASSNRPGVSQPQHF. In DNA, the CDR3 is TGTGCCAGTAGTAATCGCCCCGGGGTCTCCCAGCCCCAGCATTTT.

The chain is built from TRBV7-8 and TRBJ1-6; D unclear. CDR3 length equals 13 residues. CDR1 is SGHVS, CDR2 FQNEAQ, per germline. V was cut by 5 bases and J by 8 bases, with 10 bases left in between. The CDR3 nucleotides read TGTGCCAGCAGCCCCCGTATGTATTCACCCCTCCACTTT. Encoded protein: CASSPRMYSPLHF.

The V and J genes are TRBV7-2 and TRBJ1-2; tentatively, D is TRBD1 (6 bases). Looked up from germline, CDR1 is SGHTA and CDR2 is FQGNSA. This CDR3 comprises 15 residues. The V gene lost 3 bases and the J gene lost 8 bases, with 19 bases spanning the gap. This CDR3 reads CASSLDGTPDGGYTF. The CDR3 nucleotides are TGTGCCAGCAGCTTGGACGGGACACCCGACGGGGGCTACACCTTC.

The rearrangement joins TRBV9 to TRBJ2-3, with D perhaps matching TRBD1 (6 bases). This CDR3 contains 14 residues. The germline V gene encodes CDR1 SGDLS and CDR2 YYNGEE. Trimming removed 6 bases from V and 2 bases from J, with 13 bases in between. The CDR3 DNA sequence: TGTGCCAGCACGATGGGACAAAACACAGATACGCAGTATTTT. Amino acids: CASTMGQNTDTQYF.

CDR3 in DNA: TGCGCCAGCAGCCGGGGACAGTCGGATGAGCAGTTCTTC. It is translated as CASSRGQSDEQFF. The chain combines TRBV5-1 with TRBJ2-1; 7 positions match TRBD1. CDR3 length: 13 residues. J lost 8 bases, V lost 4 bases, and 6 bases had no gene match. Germline CDR1 SGHRS, CDR2 YFSETQ.

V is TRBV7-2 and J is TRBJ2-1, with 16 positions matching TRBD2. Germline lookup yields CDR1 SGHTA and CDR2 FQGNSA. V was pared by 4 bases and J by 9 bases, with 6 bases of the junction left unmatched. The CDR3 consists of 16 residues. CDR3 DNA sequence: TGTGCCAGCAGCTCGGGACTAGCGGGGGGGCAGGGTGAGCAGTTCTTC. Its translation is CASSSGLAGGQGEQFF.

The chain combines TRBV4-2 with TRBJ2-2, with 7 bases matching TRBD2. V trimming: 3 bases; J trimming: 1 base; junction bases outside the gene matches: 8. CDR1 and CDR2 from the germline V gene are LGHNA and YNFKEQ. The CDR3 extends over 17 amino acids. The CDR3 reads CASSQRVKRGNTGELFF. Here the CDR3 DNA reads TGTGCCAGCAGCCAGCGCGTGAAGCGGGGGAACACCGGGGAGCTGTTTTTT.

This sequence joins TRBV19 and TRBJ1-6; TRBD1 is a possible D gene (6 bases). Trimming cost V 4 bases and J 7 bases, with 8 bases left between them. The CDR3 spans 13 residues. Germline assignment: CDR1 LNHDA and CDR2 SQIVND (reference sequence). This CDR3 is CASSSRGNSPLHF. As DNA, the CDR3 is TGTGCCAGTAGTAGTAGGGGGAATTCACCCCTCCACTTT.

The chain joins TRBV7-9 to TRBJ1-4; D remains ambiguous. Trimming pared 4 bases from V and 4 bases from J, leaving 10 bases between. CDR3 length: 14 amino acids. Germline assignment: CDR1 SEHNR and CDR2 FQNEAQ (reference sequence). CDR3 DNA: TGTGCCAGCAGCTCCCGATTAGATAATGAAAAACTGTTTTTT. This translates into CASSSRLDNEKLFF.

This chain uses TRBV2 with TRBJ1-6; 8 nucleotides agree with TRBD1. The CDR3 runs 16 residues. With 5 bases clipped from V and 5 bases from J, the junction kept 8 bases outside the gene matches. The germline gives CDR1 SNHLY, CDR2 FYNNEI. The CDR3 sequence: CASSFRTGPNNSPLHF. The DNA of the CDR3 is TGTGCCAGCAGTTTCAGGACAGGGCCAAATAATTCACCCCTCCACTTT.

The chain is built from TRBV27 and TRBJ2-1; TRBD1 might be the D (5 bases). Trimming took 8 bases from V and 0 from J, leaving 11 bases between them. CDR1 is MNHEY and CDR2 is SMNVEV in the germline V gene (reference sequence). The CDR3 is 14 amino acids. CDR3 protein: CASYGQNSYNEQFF. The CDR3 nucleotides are TGTGCCAGCTACGGACAAAACTCCTACAATGAGCAGTTCTTC.

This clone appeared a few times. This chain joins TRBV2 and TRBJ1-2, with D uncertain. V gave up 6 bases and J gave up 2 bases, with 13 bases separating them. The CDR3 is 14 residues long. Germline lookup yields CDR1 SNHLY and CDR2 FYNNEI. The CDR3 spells CASRREGGNYGYTF. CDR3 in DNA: TGTGCCAGCAGGCGCGAGGGTGGGAACTATGGCTACACCTTC.

This CDR3 is CASSPQASYGYTF. The CDR3 DNA reads as TGTGCCAGCAGCCCTCAAGCGTCGTATGGCTACACCTTC. The genes are TRBV7-3 and TRBJ1-2; D is uncertain. The CDR3 has 13 residues. The V end lost 5 bases, the J end lost 5 bases, and 12 bases lay between the germline ends. Germline-derived CDR1 and CDR2 are SGHTA and FQGTGA.